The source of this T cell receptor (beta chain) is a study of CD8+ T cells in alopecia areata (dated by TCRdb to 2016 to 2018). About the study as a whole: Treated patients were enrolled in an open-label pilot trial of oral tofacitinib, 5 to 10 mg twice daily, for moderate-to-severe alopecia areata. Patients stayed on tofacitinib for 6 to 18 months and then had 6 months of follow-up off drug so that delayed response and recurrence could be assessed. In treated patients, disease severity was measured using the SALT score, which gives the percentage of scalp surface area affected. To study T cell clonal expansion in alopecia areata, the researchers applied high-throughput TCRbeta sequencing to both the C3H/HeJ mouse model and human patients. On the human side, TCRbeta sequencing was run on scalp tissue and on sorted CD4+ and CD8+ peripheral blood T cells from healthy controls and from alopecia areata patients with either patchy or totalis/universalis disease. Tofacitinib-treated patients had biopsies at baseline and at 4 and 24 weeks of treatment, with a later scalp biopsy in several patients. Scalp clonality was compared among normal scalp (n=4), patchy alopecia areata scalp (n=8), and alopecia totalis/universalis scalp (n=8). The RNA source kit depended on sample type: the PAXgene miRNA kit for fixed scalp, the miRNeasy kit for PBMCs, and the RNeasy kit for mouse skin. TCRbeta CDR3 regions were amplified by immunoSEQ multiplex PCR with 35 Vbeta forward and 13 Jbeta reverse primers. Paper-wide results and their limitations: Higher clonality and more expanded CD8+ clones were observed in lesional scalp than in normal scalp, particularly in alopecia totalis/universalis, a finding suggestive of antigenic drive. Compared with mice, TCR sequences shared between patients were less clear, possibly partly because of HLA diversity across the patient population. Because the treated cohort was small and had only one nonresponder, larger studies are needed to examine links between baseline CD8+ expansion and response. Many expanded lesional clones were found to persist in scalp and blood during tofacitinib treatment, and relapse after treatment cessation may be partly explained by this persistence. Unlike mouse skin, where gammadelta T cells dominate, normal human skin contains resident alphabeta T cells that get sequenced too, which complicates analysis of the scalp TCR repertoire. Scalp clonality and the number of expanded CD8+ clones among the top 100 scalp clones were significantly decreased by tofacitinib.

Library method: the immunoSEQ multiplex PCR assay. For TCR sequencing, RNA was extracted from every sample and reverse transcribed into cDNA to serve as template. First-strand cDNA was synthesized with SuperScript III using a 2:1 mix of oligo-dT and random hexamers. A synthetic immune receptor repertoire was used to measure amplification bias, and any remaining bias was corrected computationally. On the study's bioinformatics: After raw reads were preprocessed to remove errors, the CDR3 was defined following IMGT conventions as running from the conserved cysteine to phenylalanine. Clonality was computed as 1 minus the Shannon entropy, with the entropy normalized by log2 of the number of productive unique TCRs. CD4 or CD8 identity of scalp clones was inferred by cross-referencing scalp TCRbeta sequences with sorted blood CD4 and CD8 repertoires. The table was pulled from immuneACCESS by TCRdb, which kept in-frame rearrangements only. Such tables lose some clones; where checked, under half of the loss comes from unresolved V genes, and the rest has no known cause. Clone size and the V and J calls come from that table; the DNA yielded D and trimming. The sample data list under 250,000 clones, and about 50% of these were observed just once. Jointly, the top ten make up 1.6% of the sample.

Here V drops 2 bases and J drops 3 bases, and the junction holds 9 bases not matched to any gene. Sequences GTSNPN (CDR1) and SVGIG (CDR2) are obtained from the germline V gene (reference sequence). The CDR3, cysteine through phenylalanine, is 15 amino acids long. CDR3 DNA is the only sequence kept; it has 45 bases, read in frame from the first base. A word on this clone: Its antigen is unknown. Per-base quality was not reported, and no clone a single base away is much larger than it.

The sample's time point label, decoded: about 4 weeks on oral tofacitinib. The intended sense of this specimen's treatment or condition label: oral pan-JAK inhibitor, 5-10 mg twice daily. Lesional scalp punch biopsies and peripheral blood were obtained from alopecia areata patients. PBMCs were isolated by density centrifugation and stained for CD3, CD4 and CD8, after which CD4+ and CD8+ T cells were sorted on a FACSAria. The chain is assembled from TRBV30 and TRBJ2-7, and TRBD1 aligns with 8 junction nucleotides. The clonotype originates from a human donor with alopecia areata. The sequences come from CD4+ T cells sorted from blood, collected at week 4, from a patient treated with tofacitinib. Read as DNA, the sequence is TGTGCCTGGAGTCCTATGACAGGGGATCTCTACGAGCAGTACTTC. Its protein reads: CAWSPMTGDLYEQYF.